These 17 T cell receptor beta chains came from one sample sequenced in a study of beta chain features in type 1 diabetes. Study findings and constraints: In every one of the four CD4+ subsets, TCRB CDR3s were moderately but significantly shorter in Type 1 diabetes patients.

These receptors' targets are unknown. Sequencing targeted expressed TCRB transcripts, as all isolated RNA had been reverse transcribed. TCRdb's table, derived via immunoSEQ multiplex PCR, lists solely in-frame clones and lacks some. The data contain hundreds of thousands of clones, roughly an eighth of them singletons. The sequenced sample consisted of naive CD4+ T cells from blood. All receptors derive from a man younger than 35 with type 1 diabetes.

This clone was seen only a few times. The chain recombines TRBV6-5 with TRBJ2-7; 11 bases agree with TRBD2. Germline CDR1 MNHEY, CDR2 SVGAGI. The ends lost 0 bases at V and 3 bases at J; junction bases unmatched: 1. This CDR3 is 15 amino acids long. In nucleotides, the CDR3 is TGTGCCAGCAGTTACTCGACTAGCGGGAACTACGAGCAGTACTTC. It codes for CASSYSTSGNYEQYF.

This chain connects TRBV7-2 to TRBJ2-1; weak D call: TRBD1 (5 bases). CDR3 size: 15 residues. Germline loops: CDR1 SGHTA, CDR2 FQGNSA. With 7 bases removed from V and 0 bases from J, the gap between germline ends came to 13 bases. The CDR3: CASNSGPSSYNEQFF. CDR3 in DNA: TGTGCCAGCAACTCAGGGCCCAGCTCCTACAATGAGCAGTTCTTC.

The V gene is TRBV7-9, the J gene TRBJ1-2; 8 bases line up with TRBD1. This CDR3 region has 13 residues. Germline V CDR1 and CDR2: SEHNR, FQNEAQ (reference sequence). V dropped 4 bases and J dropped 4; count of bases not matched to a gene: 2. The CDR3 reads CASSSGQGYGYTF. DNA for the CDR3: TGTGCCAGCAGCTCAGGACAGGGCTATGGCTACACCTTC. Full variable domain (rest looked up from reference TRBV7-9 and TRBJ1-2): DTGVSQNPRHKITKRGQNVTFRCDPISEHNRLYWYRQTLGQGPEFLTYFQNEAQLEKSRLLSDRFSAERPKGSFSTLEIQRTEQGDSAMYLCASSSGQGYGYTFGSGTRLTVV.

This clone was observed a handful of times. This sequence joins TRBV23-1 and TRBJ2-7; the D is unclear. TRBV23-1 is recorded as an ORF, its role being uncertain. The V end was cut by 0 bases, the J end by 0 bases, with 6 bases between. The CDR3 spans 14 residues. CDR3 sequence: CASSQSDTSYEQYF. The CDR3 nucleotides read TGCGCCAGCAGTCAATCTGACACCTCCTACGAGCAGTACTTC.

This clone turned up a few times. V usage is TRBV11-2 and J usage is TRBJ1-1, with TRBD1 as a possible D gene (6 bases). V lost 5 bases, J lost 2 bases, and 9 bases lay in between. The CDR3 contains 13 residues. Per the germline V gene, CDR1 is SGHAT and CDR2 is FQNNGV. CDR3 region: CASSQDRNTEAFF. CDR3 in DNA: TGTGCCAGCAGCCAGGACAGAAACACTGAAGCTTTCTTT.

V gene TRBV9 combines with J gene TRBJ2-7; D uncertain. The CDR3 runs to 15 residues. The ends were cut back, 0 bases at V and 1 base at J, with 11 bases in the middle. CDR1 is SGDLS, CDR2 YYNGEE, per germline. The CDR3 here is CASSVGGRLSYEQYF. Here the CDR3 DNA reads TGTGCCAGCAGCGTAGGAGGCAGGCTTTCCTACGAGCAGTACTTC.

This rearrangement joins TRBV9 to TRBJ2-5; D not certain. V was cut by 4 bases and J by 5 bases, with 9 bases left in between. The CDR3 is made up of 12 amino acids. Germline V CDR1 and CDR2: SGDLS, YYNGEE. CDR3 bases: TGTGCCAGCAGCTCCTCAGAGGAGACCCAGTACTTC. Residues: CASSSSEETQYF.

The chain links TRBV6-5 to TRBJ2-7; D is ambiguous. Germline CDR1 is MNHEY and CDR2 is SVGAGI. Deletions cut 11 bases from V and 4 bases from J, with 12 bases between. CDR3 length: 11 amino acids. The CDR3 sequence: CAVQTPYEQYF. Here the CDR3 DNA reads TGTGCCGTACAAACACCTTACGAGCAGTACTTC.

This sequence joins TRBV18 and TRBJ2-7; D is possibly TRBD1 (6 bases). V dropped 3 bases and J dropped 4 bases, with 13 bases sitting between them. Germline CDR1 reads KGHSH; CDR2 reads LQKENI. The CDR3 is 14 amino acids. CDR3 protein: CASSPPAGEYEQYF. For the CDR3, the DNA is TGTGCCAGCTCACCTCCGGCAGGGGAGTACGAGCAGTACTTC.

V usage is TRBV30 and J usage is TRBJ1-5, with D unresolved. The germline V and J ends were trimmed by 5 bases and 0 bases, with 8 bases remaining between them. The CDR3 is made up of 13 amino acids. Per germline, CDR1 GTSNPN and CDR2 SVGIG (reference sequence). The CDR3 bases are TGTGCCTGGGGGGTCCATAGCAATCAGCCCCAGCATTTT. As protein: CAWGVHSNQPQHF. The variable domain in full, with the rest retrieved from reference TRBV30 and TRBJ1-5, is SQTIHQWPATLVQPVGSPLSLECTVEGTSNPNLYWYRQAAGRGLQLLFYSVGIGQISSEVPQNLSASRPQDRQFILSSKKLLLSDSGFYLCAWGVHSNQPQHFGDGTRLSIL.

The V and J genes are TRBV7-2 and TRBJ1-2, with D tentatively TRBD1 (6 bases). Germline assignment: CDR1 SGHTA and CDR2 FQGNSA. This CDR3 has 13 residues. Deletions cut 5 bases from V and 7 bases from J, with 14 bases between. CDR3 loop: CASSPRQAGGYTF. The CDR3 DNA reads as TGTGCCAGCAGCCCTCGACAGGCTGGTGGCTACACCTTC.

The V and J genes are TRBV5-6 and TRBJ2-1; D is unclear. V lost 0 bases and J 3 bases, leaving 13 bases between the germline ends. The germline V gene encodes CDR1 SGHDT and CDR2 YYEEEE. This CDR3 spans 16 amino acids. The CDR3 region is CASSLAGRIDYNEQFF. The CDR3 DNA reads as TGTGCCAGCAGCTTGGCCGGTCGGATTGACTACAATGAGCAGTTCTTC.

This clone came up a few times. This chain links TRBV30 with TRBJ2-5; 8 nucleotides align to TRBD1. Losses at the gene ends were 5 bases for V and 9 bases for J; bases not matched to a gene: 8. Per germline, CDR1 GTSNPN and CDR2 SVGIG (reference sequence). The CDR3 is 12 residues long. The CDR3 protein is CAWLQGARAQYF. CDR3 sequence (DNA): TGTGCCTGGCTCCAGGGGGCACGGGCCCAGTACTTC.

V usage is TRBV6-5 and J usage is TRBJ2-5; 8 positions agree with TRBD2. This CDR3 is 15 amino acids long. V trimming: 1 base; J trimming: 6 bases; junction bases outside the gene matches: 7. Germline assignment: CDR1 MNHEY and CDR2 SVGAGI. The DNA of the CDR3 is TGTGCCAGCAGTTACTTAAGGACTAGCCTCCAGACCCAGTACTTC. Translation gives CASSYLRTSLQTQYF.

This clone occurred a few times. The CDR3 region is CSSGGAGTNTGELFF. CDR3 DNA: TGCAGTTCCGGGGGGGCGGGTACGAACACCGGGGAGCTGTTTTTT. This chain connects TRBV29-1 to TRBJ2-2; 8 positions match TRBD2. The CDR3 is 15 residues long. Germline V gives CDR1 SQVTM, CDR2 ANQGSEA.

This clone was seen a few times. This rearrangement joins TRBV30 to TRBJ1-5; a possible D gene is TRBD1 (5 bases). Germline V gene lookup returns CDR1 GTSNPN and CDR2 SVGIG (reference sequence). The germline V and J ends were trimmed by 2 bases and 3 bases, with 8 bases remaining between them. The CDR3 consists of 13 residues. CDR3 sequence (DNA): TGTGCCTGGAGTCCAGGGAACAATCAGCCCCAGCATTTT. Encoded protein: CAWSPGNNQPQHF.

This clone turned up a few times. For the CDR3, the DNA is TGTGCCAGCACCACCGGGACAGGGGTTGAAAAACTGTTTTTT. This encodes CASTTGTGVEKLFF. The chain couples TRBV6-6 to TRBJ1-4, with 10 bases matching TRBD1. Unmatched junction bases numbered 6, after V lost 7 bases and J lost 7 bases. The germline CDR1 and CDR2 sequences are MNHNY and SVGAGI (reference sequence). The CDR3 is 14 residues long.